The clone carrying this T cell receptor (beta chain) is labeled as medium-sized (0.01 to 0.1%). The antigen is undetermined. From the 5' RACE reads, TCRdb called clonotypes with MiXCR, one entry per CDR3 protein. The sample lists approximately 20,000 distinct CDR3 sequences, approximately 4.4% occurring once. The sample originates from a study of spatial heterogeneity in lung cancer. Study results and limitations: Ubiquitous, expanded tumor-derived TCRs were more frequently observed in blood at resection than at follow-up.

The time point here: sample taken at primary tumor resection. TCRs were sequenced from unsorted whole RNA of tumor, nontumor lung or PBMC. Losses at the gene ends were 1 base for V and 4 bases for J; bases not matched to a gene: 3. This CDR3 has 16 residues. The germline CDR1 and CDR2 sequences are SGHTA and FQGNSA. The V gene is TRBV7-2, the J gene TRBJ2-3; TRBD2 agrees at 12 bases. The source of this sequence is a male donor with early-stage non-small cell lung cancer. The material sequenced was PBMCs, taken at surgery. The CDR3 DNA sequence: TGTGCCAGCAGCTTAGGAGGACTAGCGGGACCAGATACGCAGTATTTT. This codes for CASSLGGLAGPDTQYF.